This T cell receptor beta chain was retrieved from a study of blood T cells in healthy people across ages. Germline CDR1 and CDR2: SNHLY and FYNNEI. Germline trimming cut 7 bases from V and 2 bases from J; bases unmatched to any gene: 7. CDR3 length: 15 residues. A second about 6 to 12 cycle PCR used barcoded and J-beta primers. MiXCR was run by TCRdb on the 5' RACE reads, yielding one entry per CDR3 protein. The repertoire includes around 1,000,000 distinct CDR3 sequences, approximately 38% of them detected once, and around 13% sits in the top ten. The sequenced sample was blood. The TCR originated in a man between 18 and 35 years old in good health. This chain links TRBV2 with TRBJ2-3; 9 bases map to TRBD1. The CDR3 DNA is TGTGCCAGCACCGGGGACAGGGCTACCACAGATACGCAGTATTTT. It is translated as CASTGDRATTDTQYF.